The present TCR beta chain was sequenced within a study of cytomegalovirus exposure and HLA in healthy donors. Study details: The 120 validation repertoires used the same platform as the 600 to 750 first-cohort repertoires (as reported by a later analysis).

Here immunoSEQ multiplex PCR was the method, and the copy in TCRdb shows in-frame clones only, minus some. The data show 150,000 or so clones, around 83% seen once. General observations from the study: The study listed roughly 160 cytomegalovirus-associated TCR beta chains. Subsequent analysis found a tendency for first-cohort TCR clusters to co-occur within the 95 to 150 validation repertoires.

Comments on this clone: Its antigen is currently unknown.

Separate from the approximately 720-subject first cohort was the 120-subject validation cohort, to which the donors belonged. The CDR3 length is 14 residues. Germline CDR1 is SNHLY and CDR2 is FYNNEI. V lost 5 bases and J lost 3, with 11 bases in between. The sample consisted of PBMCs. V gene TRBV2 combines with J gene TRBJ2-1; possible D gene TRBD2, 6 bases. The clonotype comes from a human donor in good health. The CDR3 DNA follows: TGTGCCAGCAGTAACGGGAGATTCTACAATGAGCAGTTCTTC. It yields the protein CASSNGRFYNEQFF.